This TCR beta chain was sequenced during a study of cytomegalovirus exposure and HLA in healthy donors. The V and J ends lost 2 bases and 4 bases respectively, with 23 bases between them. This CDR3 is 18 amino acids long. The germline CDR1 and CDR2 sequences are MNHNS and SASEGT. Using immunoSEQ multiplex PCR, the repertoire was profiled, and TCRdb retains in-frame clones only, with some absent. The table includes 55,000 to 70,000 clones, roughly 90% detected once. This chain connects TRBV6-1 to TRBJ1-2, with D perhaps TRBD1 (5 bases). The TCR sequence derives from a woman in her late teens or twenties in good health and CMV-seronegative. The sequenced sample consisted of PBMCs. DNA of the CDR3: TGTGCCAGCAGTGAACCCCCTCGGACACCGACACTGGTCTATGGCTACACCTTC. Protein sequence: CASSEPPRTPTLVYGYTF.